These T cell receptor beta chains were read from a single sample in a study of T cell changes during pregnancy in multiple sclerosis. Clones were read by immunoSEQ multiplex PCR, and TCRdb kept only the in-frame ones, dropping some. The table lists about 40,000 clones, about 90% of them singletons, with 0.45% to 0.55% in the top ten. The sequenced sample was CD4+ T cells from peripheral blood mononuclear cells, obtained in the third trimester of pregnancy. The receptors originated from a female donor in good health, enrolled as a control in a pregnancy study. CDR3s include the opening cysteine and the closing phenylalanine or tryptophan. Size values are once, few and many counts, or a class for expanded clones, and some rows have none.

V	size	CDR3
TRBV29-1	-	CSVGDRGLYNEQFF
TRBV2	few	CASRDTKTGEKLFF
TRBV28	once	CASSLSRGEETQYF
TRBV11-1	once	CASNWGDNEQFF
TRBV9	-	CASSAIAATYNEQFF
TRBV7-9	-	CASSSSGSRSDTQYF
TRBV5-1	-	CASSLGDSDIHGYTF
TRBV11-2	-	CASRGGGAQYF
TRBV7-3	once	CASSPGTSDEQFF
TRBV5-1	-	CASSLIAGNQPQHF
TRBV18	-	CASSPPSGGAYYEQYF
TRBV2	-	CASSEAAAGDRIYF
TRBV2	once	CASSFGDRGHEQFF
TRBV6-5	-	CASSYSSESSNQPQHF
TRBV9	once	CASGTSGAYEQYF
TRBV7-3	-	CASATGPSLSYEQYF
TRBV28	-	CASSLMKGQGFYGYTF
TRBV6-1	-	CASSEGDRGDTQYF
TRBV5-6	once	CATSGQGLYEQFF
TRBV30	-	CAWGGAYTIYF
TRBV29-1	-	CSVEGPSYSTDTQYF
TRBV6-5	-	CASSYSQGLGTDTQYF
TRBV20-1	-	CSATGREEQYF
TRBV28	-	CASSPLGKAGNEQFF
TRBV7-8	-	CASSPAYGTGPLEQYF
TRBV7-3	-	CASSLGGAGANVLTF
TRBV11-3	-	CASSLGLAAYNEQFF
TRBV9	-	CASSARQIGDEQFF
TRBV2	-	CASQHDSNTEAFF
TRBV6-5	-	CASRDRGLGANVLTF
TRBV2	-	CASRARTGVYEQYF
TRBV20-1	-	CSVRRQETQYF
TRBV7-3	-	CASSQTLGQGSSEQFF
TRBV20-1	-	CSALRQETQYF
TRBV28	-	CASGRGNEQFF
TRBV19	-	CASSIRVKGSYNEQFF
TRBV10-3	-	CAIRPGLDRSDTQYF
TRBV7-9	-	CASSAKGLAKDEQYF